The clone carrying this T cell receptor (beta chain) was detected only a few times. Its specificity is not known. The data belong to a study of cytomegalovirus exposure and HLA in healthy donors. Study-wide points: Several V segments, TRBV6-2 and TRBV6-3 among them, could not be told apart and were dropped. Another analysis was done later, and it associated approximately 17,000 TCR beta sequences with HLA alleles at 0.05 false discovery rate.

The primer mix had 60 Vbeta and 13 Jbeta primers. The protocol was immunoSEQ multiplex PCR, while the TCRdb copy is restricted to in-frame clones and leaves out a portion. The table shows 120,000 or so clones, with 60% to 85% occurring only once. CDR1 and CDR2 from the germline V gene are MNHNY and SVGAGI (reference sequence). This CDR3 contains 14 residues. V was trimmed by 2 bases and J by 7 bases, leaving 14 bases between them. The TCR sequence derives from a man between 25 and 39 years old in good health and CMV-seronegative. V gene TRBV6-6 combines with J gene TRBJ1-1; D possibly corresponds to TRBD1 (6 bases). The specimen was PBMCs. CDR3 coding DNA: TGTGCCAGCAGTTACCGGCAGACAGGCGATGAAGCTTTCTTT. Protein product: CASSYRQTGDEAFF.